Shown below are 32 T cell receptor beta chains from a single sample sequenced in a study of PD-1 blockade in classical Hodgkin lymphoma. Produced via immunoSEQ multiplex PCR; TCRdb's table is partial and in-frame only. The table shows tens of thousands of clones, with 90% to 95% occurring only once. Time point meaning: cycle 4 day 1 (C4D1), after less than seven weeks of nivolumab. Following autologous stem cell transplantation, relapse occurred in every patient, and exposure to brentuximab vedotin varied. The sample here was peripheral blood mononuclear cells (PBMCs), taken before the fourth cycle of nivolumab. The receptor source for this set is a human donor with classical Hodgkin lymphoma.

The J gene is TRBJ2-5, the V gene TRBV2, with D possibly being TRBD2 (6 bases). Germline-derived CDR1 and CDR2 are SNHLY and FYNNEI. With 1 base removed from V and 3 bases from J, the gap between germline ends came to 18 bases. The CDR3 contains 17 residues. This chain's CDR3 is CASSEVWGVETEETQYF. DNA for the CDR3: TGTGCCAGCAGTGAAGTATGGGGGGTTGAGACGGAAGAGACCCAGTACTTC.

V is TRBV4-1 and J is TRBJ2-3, with D perhaps TRBD1 (5 bases). Germline V gene sequence: CDR1 MGHRA, CDR2 YSYEKL. The V end lost 0 bases, the J end lost 0 bases, and 13 bases lay between the germline ends. The CDR3 is 17 amino acids. CDR3: CASSQDLDIGSTDTQYF. Written as DNA, the CDR3 is TGCGCCAGCAGCCAAGATCTGGACATTGGGAGCACAGATACGCAGTATTTT.

The rearrangement joins TRBV7-9 to TRBJ2-5; TRBD2 might be the D (5 bases). Germline V gene lookup returns CDR1 SEHNR and CDR2 FQNEAQ (reference sequence). This CDR3 region has 13 residues. V lost 5 bases and J 3 bases, leaving 10 bases between the germline ends. CDR3 sequence reads: CASSRWTEETQYF. The CDR3 DNA follows: TGTGCCAGCAGCCGATGGACTGAAGAGACCCAGTACTTC.

The rearrangement links TRBV6-5 to TRBJ1-2; D uncertain. V lost 0 bases and J 8 bases, leaving 10 bases between the germline ends. The CDR3 totals 13 residues. Germline CDR1 MNHEY, CDR2 SVGAGI. The CDR3 region has the DNA TGTGCCAGCAGTTACTCCGGTTCTGGGGGCTACACCTTC. It is translated as CASSYSGSGGYTF.

The chain combines TRBV6-4 with TRBJ2-1, with D perhaps TRBD1 or TRBD2 (6 bases each). The CDR3 has 14 amino acids. V lost 1 base to trimming and J lost 7 bases, with 11 bases between them. Germline CDR1 MRHNA, CDR2 SNTAGT. The CDR3 DNA sequence: TGTGCCAGCAGTGACTTTGGGGGGCAGAATGAGCAGTTCTTC. This translates into CASSDFGGQNEQFF.

The chain has TRBV27 and TRBJ2-2; TRBD1 is a possible D gene (6 bases). Deletions cut 5 bases from V and 5 bases from J, with 12 bases between. The length of the CDR3 is 14 residues. Germline V gene lookup returns CDR1 MNHEY and CDR2 SMNVEV (reference sequence). CDR3 DNA sequence: TGTGCCAGCAGTGCCACAGGGTATACCGGGGAGCTGTTTTTT. Protein sequence: CASSATGYTGELFF.

This rearrangement joins TRBV5-1 to TRBJ2-7; no definite D call. Trimming stripped 0 bases from V and 6 bases from J, with 10 bases between. In germline, CDR1 is SGHRS, CDR2 YFSETQ. The CDR3 contains 13 residues. The CDR3 here is CASSLGGRPEQYF. For the CDR3, the DNA is TGCGCCAGCAGCTTGGGTGGGCGTCCCGAGCAGTACTTC.

The chain recombines TRBV10-1 with TRBJ2-3; the D gene could be TRBD1 or TRBD2 (5 bases each). Trimming took off 3 bases at V and 1 base at J, with 8 bases between the two ends. The V gene's germline CDR1 is WNHNN and CDR2 SYGVQD (reference sequence). This CDR3 contains 14 residues. CDR3 sequence (DNA): TGCGCCAGCAGTGACGGGACGCGCACAGATACGCAGTATTTT. This encodes CASSDGTRTDTQYF.

V and J are TRBV18 and TRBJ2-1; 8 bases fit TRBD1. The CDR3 is 16 amino acids. The junction had 12 bases not matched to a gene; V was cut back by 3 bases and J by 8 bases. Per the germline V gene, CDR1 is KGHSH and CDR2 is LQKENI. CDR3 DNA: TGTGCCAGCTCACCGACCCCGGGACAGGTTGGTGATGAGCAGTTCTTC. Its translation: CASSPTPGQVGDEQFF.

The rearrangement joins TRBV28 to TRBJ1-2; D call uncertain. Trimming stripped 5 bases from V and 4 bases from J, with 11 bases between. The CDR3 runs to 13 residues. Germline V lookup: CDR1 MDHEN, CDR2 SYDVKM. The CDR3 loop reads CASSLNDGYGYTF. In DNA, the CDR3 is TGTGCCAGCAGTCTAAATGACGGCTATGGCTACACCTTC.

The chain combines TRBV27 with TRBJ1-1; a weak D match, TRBD1 (5 bases). Germline values: CDR1 MNHEY, CDR2 SMNVEV (reference sequence). V was cut by 5 bases and J by 0 bases, with 16 bases left in between. This CDR3 is 16 amino acids long. The CDR3 nucleotides are TGTGCCAGCAGTGCGTCGGGGGGTACGATGAACACTGAAGCTTTCTTT. Its protein product is CASSASGGTMNTEAFF.

This clone was detected once. This chain connects TRBV11-2 to TRBJ1-5, with D unclear. Trimming pared 4 bases from V and 4 bases from J, leaving 8 bases between. The CDR3 is 13 amino acids. Germline CDR1 reads SGHAT; CDR2 reads FQNNGV. CDR3 in DNA: TGTGCCAGCAGCTACACAAGGAATCAGCCCCAGCATTTT. It specifies CASSYTRNQPQHF.

The J gene is TRBJ2-1, the V gene TRBV6-5; D perhaps matches TRBD2 (6 bases). V was shortened by 7 bases and J by 8 bases, with 15 bases between the two germline ends. This CDR3 is 13 amino acids long. Germline loops: CDR1 MNHEY, CDR2 SVGAGI. This CDR3 is CASTRPGVDEQFF. CDR3 nucleotides: TGTGCCAGCACTCGTCCGGGAGTGGATGAGCAGTTCTTC.

The genes are TRBV30 and TRBJ2-4; possibly TRBD2 for D (6 bases). The V end lost 5 bases, the J end lost 8 bases, and 10 bases lay between the germline ends. The CDR3 sequence is 11 residues long. Per the germline V gene, CDR1 is GTSNPN and CDR2 is SVGIG (reference sequence). The CDR3 nucleotides read TGTGCCTGGGCCACTAGCCACATTCAGTACTTC. Its translation: CAWATSHIQYF.

In DNA form, the CDR3 reads TGTGCCAGCAGTCTCTCTCTCGAGCAGTACTTC. It yields the protein CASSLSLEQYF. The chain joins TRBV28 to TRBJ2-7; D remains ambiguous. The germline gives CDR1 MDHEN, CDR2 SYDVKM. CDR3 length: 11 amino acids. With 5 bases removed from V and 6 bases from J, the gap between germline ends came to 8 bases.

The genes are TRBV6-5 and TRBJ2-3, with 11 bases identical to TRBD2. CDR1 and CDR2 (germline): MNHEY, SVGAGI. The CDR3 has 15 amino acids. With 5 bases clipped from V and 2 bases from J, the junction kept 3 bases outside the gene matches. DNA of the CDR3: TGTGCCAGCAGTACTAGCGGGGGATTCACAGATACGCAGTATTTT. Its translation: CASSTSGGFTDTQYF.

The chain couples TRBV11-2 to TRBJ2-4; D is possibly TRBD2 (6 bases). Germline V gene lookup returns CDR1 SGHAT and CDR2 FQNNGV. The CDR3 is made up of 17 amino acids. The V and J ends lost 0 bases and 7 bases respectively, with 19 bases between them. The CDR3 region is CASSLEGAGSGRNIQYF. The CDR3 DNA reads TGTGCCAGCAGCTTAGAAGGGGCAGGTTCGGGGAGGAACATTCAGTACTTC.

This clone occurred once. The CDR3, as DNA: TGCGCCAGCAGCCAAGCACCGGGACTAGCGACCTACGAGCAGTACTTC. Translated, it gives CASSQAPGLATYEQYF. This chain uses TRBV4-1 with TRBJ2-7; 10 nucleotides line up with TRBD2. Per germline, CDR1 MGHRA and CDR2 YSYEKL. The CDR3 extends over 16 amino acids. Trimming cost V 1 base and J 2 bases; bases outside gene matches: 5.

The chain has TRBV6-1 and TRBJ1-1, with D possibly matching TRBD1 (6 bases). CDR3 length: 12 residues. Germline values: CDR1 MNHNS, CDR2 SASEGT. The V end was cut by 6 bases, the J end by 5 bases, with 10 bases between. Written as DNA, the CDR3 is TGTGCCAGCAGATCCACAGGGACTGAAGCTTTCTTT. Translated: CASRSTGTEAFF.

This sequence joins TRBV14 and TRBJ2-3; possible D gene TRBD1, 6 bases. Germline CDR1 reads SGHDN; CDR2 reads FVKESK. Trimming removed 2 bases at V and 6 bases at J, with 12 bases between. CDR3 length equals 14 residues. CDR3 nucleotides: TGTGCCAGCAGCCAATTTGCAGGGGCGGATACGCAGTATTTT. This gives the protein CASSQFAGADTQYF.

This sequence joins TRBV21-1 and TRBJ2-7; the table names TRBD2, a call not compared with the DNA. TRBV21-1 is a pseudogene. The CDR3 contains 19 residues. The CDR3 bases are TGTGCCAGCAGCAAAGAAGGGGGGGGCAGAGCAGTATTGAGATTCGAGCAGTACTTC. Its protein product is CASSKEGGGRAVLRFEQYF.

The chain employs TRBV7-9 and TRBJ1-5, with a possible D match to TRBD1 (5 bases). The ends were cut back, 0 bases at V and 5 bases at J, with 11 bases in the middle. This CDR3 region has 15 residues. Germline V gene sequence: CDR1 SEHNR, CDR2 FQNEAQ (reference sequence). The CDR3 is CASSLAGDPHQPQHF. Here the CDR3 DNA reads TGTGCCAGCAGCTTAGCGGGGGACCCGCATCAGCCCCAGCATTTT.

The gene calls are TRBV29-1 and TRBJ2-7; D may match TRBD1 or TRBD2 (6 bases each). Germline CDR1 reads SQVTM; CDR2 reads ANQGSEA. This CDR3 has 15 residues. Trimming stripped 2 bases from V and 2 bases from J, with 16 bases between. The CDR3, as DNA: TGCAGCGTTGAAAGGGGGGAGCGGGCCCCCTACGAGCAGTACTTC. It translates to CSVERGERAPYEQYF.

The genes are TRBV2 and TRBJ2-7, with 8 bases matching TRBD2. This CDR3 has 12 residues. Germline CDR1 SNHLY, CDR2 FYNNEI. V was clipped by 5 bases and J by 4 bases; unmatched bases: 1. The CDR3 nucleotides read TGTGCCAGCAGTCGGGAGGGTTACGAGCAGTACTTC. This gives the protein CASSREGYEQYF.

CDR3 region: CASSLGYSNTEAFF. The CDR3 DNA reads TGCGCCAGCAGCTTGGGGTACAGTAACACTGAAGCTTTCTTT. The gene calls are TRBV5-1 and TRBJ1-1; D is unclear. V lost 0 bases to trimming and J lost 2 bases, with 8 bases between them. The CDR3 extends over 14 amino acids. In germline, CDR1 is SGHRS, CDR2 YFSETQ.

CDR3 DNA: TGTGCCAGCAGCTACAGCCTCACAGGGGGTTCCTACGAGCAGTACTTC. Protein: CASSYSLTGGSYEQYF. The chain carries TRBV28 and TRBJ2-7, with 8 bases that match TRBD1. Trimming cost V 6 bases and J 1 base; bases outside gene matches: 11. Looked up from germline, CDR1 is MDHEN and CDR2 is SYDVKM. There are 16 residues in the CDR3.

This clone was recorded once. The gene calls are TRBV4-2 and TRBJ2-3; D perhaps matches TRBD1 (6 bases). CDR3 length: 14 residues. V was cut by 1 base and J by 2 bases, with 7 bases left in between. Germline-derived CDR1 and CDR2 are LGHNA and YNFKEQ. The CDR3 DNA is TGTGCCAGCAGCCAAGGACAGGACACAGATACGCAGTATTTT. Translated: CASSQGQDTDTQYF.

The rearrangement joins TRBV7-2 to TRBJ2-2; possible D gene TRBD1, 6 bases. This CDR3 contains 14 residues. With 6 bases removed from V and 6 bases from J, the gap between germline ends came to 14 bases. The germline V gene encodes CDR1 SGHTA and CDR2 FQGNSA. The CDR3 sequence: CASRDRRWAGELFF. The CDR3 nucleotides are TGTGCCAGCAGGGACAGACGATGGGCCGGGGAGCTGTTTTTT.

The chain couples TRBV6-5 to TRBJ2-3; D gene uncertain. Germline CDR1 is MNHEY and CDR2 is SVGAGI. The CDR3 extends over 14 amino acids. With 3 bases removed from V and 2 bases from J, the gap between germline ends came to 9 bases. In DNA form, the CDR3 reads TGTGCCAGCAGTTATGGTATGGACACAGATACGCAGTATTTT. As protein: CASSYGMDTDTQYF.

CDR3 bases: TGTGCCACCTGTCAGGGGGACAGGGGACCCTACGAGCAGTACTTC. It codes for CATCQGDRGPYEQYF. The chain combines TRBV28 with TRBJ2-7; 10 nucleotides align to TRBD1. CDR1 is MDHEN, CDR2 SYDVKM, per germline. V was pared by 10 bases and J by 2 bases, with 11 bases of the junction left unmatched. CDR3 length: 15 residues. The full variable domain, completed using reference TRBV28 and TRBJ2-7, is DVKVTQSSRYLVKRTGEKVFLECVQDMDHENMFWYRQDPGLGLRLIYFSYDVKMKEKGDIPEGYSVSREKKERFSLILESASTNQTSMYLCATCQGDRGPYEQYFGPGTRLTVT.

The rearrangement links TRBV30 to TRBJ1-5, with 8 bases aligning to TRBD1. The CDR3 has 14 residues. Germline CDR1 and CDR2: GTSNPN and SVGIG (reference sequence). V gave up 0 bases and J gave up 7 bases; unmatched junction bases: 5. The CDR3 protein is CAWSVGQGQQPQHF. The DNA of the CDR3 is TGTGCCTGGAGTGTTGGACAGGGCCAACAGCCCCAGCATTTT.

DNA of the CDR3: TGTGCCAGCAGCCCAGGGACCTACAATGAGCAGTTCTTC. Amino acids: CASSPGTYNEQFF. This chain links TRBV28 with TRBJ2-1, with D maybe TRBD1 (5 bases). The length of the CDR3 is 13 residues. Between the trimmed V and J ends, which lost 6 bases and 2 bases, there was a span of 8 bases. Per the germline V gene, CDR1 is MDHEN and CDR2 is SYDVKM.